This T cell receptor beta chain was captured by sequencing in a study of a mutant IDH1 vaccine in newly diagnosed glioma. Study details: Patients' prior therapy spanned radiotherapy, temozolomide, or both; most underwent both.

On this clone: Its specificity is not known.

Overall study findings and caveats: Immune responses induced by the vaccine were seen in around 93% of patients, spanning multiple MHC alleles.

Sequenced by immunoSEQ multiplex PCR; TCRdb stores in-frame clones only, minus some. Seen here are about 54,000 clones, 80% observed once, and the top ten hold 6.2%. This sample's time point: week 23, last vaccination. Doses consisted of 300 ug of mutant IDH1 20-mer peptide each, paired with topical imiquimod. The donor cohort comprised cases of new WHO grade 3 or 4 IDH1-mutant, ATRX-lost astrocytoma. The receptor was derived from a man aged 40-55 years with glioma. The sample in question was PBMCs, obtained from a glioma patient whose treatment included an IDH1 peptide vaccine.

This chain's CDR3 is CASSVYRDRADTIYF. DNA of the CDR3: TGTGCCAGCAGCGTTTACCGGGACAGGGCTGACACCATATATTTT. V and J are TRBV7-8 and TRBJ1-3; 9 nucleotides agree with TRBD1. CDR1 and CDR2 (germline): SGHVS, FQNEAQ. V was pared by 5 bases and J by 8 bases, with 10 bases of the junction left unmatched. The CDR3 loop spans 15 amino acids.